Below, 4 T cell receptor beta chains from the same sample are listed, as sequenced in a study of blood T cell repertoires in COVID-19. The assay was immunoSEQ multiplex PCR, and TCRdb's table has in-frame clones only and misses some. The sample records roughly 380,000 clones, roughly 84% being singletons. The specimen was PBMCs or T cells enriched from blood (not recorded which). These receptors all come from a woman in her 30s who had recovered from COVID-19.

This clone has just one count. CDR3 region: CASSLLGDIQYF. The DNA for the CDR3 is TGTGCCAGCAGCTTACTAGGAGACATTCAGTACTTC. This chain joins TRBV11-1 and TRBJ2-4, with D unclear. Between the trimmed V and J ends, which lost 2 bases and 8 bases, there was a span of 7 bases. CDR1 and CDR2 (germline): SGHAT, FQDESV (reference sequence). This CDR3 spans 12 amino acids.

J is TRBJ2-3 and V is TRBV7-2, with a tentative D call TRBD2 (6 bases). CDR1 is SGHTA and CDR2 is FQGNSA in the germline V gene. Trimming took off 11 bases at V and 8 bases at J, with 23 bases between the two ends. This CDR3 has 14 residues. Here the CDR3 reads CASTIGGIRGTQYF. For the CDR3, the DNA is TGTGCCTCCACCATTGGCGGGATCCGTGGTACGCAGTATTTT.

CDR3 sequence: CASSITGGGELFF. DNA for the CDR3: TGTGCCAGTAGTATAACAGGGGGCGGGGAGCTGTTTTTT. The chain is built from TRBV19 and TRBJ2-2; 8 nucleotides agree with TRBD1. The germline V gene has CDR1 LNHDA and CDR2 SQIVND (reference sequence). The CDR3 is 13 amino acids. After removal of 2 bases from V and 7 bases from J, the junction contained 0 bases not matched to a gene.

The chain recombines TRBV19 with TRBJ1-5, with D perhaps matching TRBD1 (5 bases). Germline CDR1 and CDR2: LNHDA and SQIVND (reference sequence). This CDR3 region has 14 residues. V was shortened by 5 bases and J by 6 bases, with 14 bases between the two germline ends. Here the CDR3 reads CASSSPGIGQPQHF. The CDR3 DNA reads as TGTGCCAGTAGTTCCCCAGGGATCGGTCAGCCCCAGCATTTT.